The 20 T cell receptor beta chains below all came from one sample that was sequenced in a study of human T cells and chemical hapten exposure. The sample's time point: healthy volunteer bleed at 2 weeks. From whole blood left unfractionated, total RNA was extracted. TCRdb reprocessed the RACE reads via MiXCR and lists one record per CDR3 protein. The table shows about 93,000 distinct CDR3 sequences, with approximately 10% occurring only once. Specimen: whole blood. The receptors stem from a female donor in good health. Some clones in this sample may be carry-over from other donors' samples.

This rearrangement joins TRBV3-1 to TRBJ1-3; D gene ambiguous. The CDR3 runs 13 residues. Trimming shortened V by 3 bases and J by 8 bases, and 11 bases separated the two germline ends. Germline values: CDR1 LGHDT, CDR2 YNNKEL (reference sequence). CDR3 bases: TGTGCCAGCAGCCAGGCCACGCGCGACACCATATATTTT. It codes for CASSQATRDTIYF.

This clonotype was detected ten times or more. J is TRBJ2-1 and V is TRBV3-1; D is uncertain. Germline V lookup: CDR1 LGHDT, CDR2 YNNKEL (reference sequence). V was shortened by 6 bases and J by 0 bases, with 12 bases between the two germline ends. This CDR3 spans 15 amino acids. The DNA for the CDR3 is TGTGCCAGCAGTCGGACGGTGAGCTCCTACAATGAGCAGTTCTTC. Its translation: CASSRTVSSYNEQFF.

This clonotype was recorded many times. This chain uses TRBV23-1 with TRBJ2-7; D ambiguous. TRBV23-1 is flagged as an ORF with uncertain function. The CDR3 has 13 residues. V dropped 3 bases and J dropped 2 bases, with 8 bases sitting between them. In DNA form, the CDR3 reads TGCGCCAGCAGTCATGCACCTACCTACGAGCAGTACTTC. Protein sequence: CASSHAPTYEQYF.

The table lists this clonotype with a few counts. This CDR3 is CSAKTGGGSAKNIQYF. CDR3 nucleotide sequence: TGCAGTGCTAAGACGGGAGGGGGCTCAGCCAAAAACATTCAGTACTTC. This rearrangement joins TRBV20-1 to TRBJ2-4; D may be TRBD2 (8 bases). Trimming cost V 4 bases and J 0 bases, with 16 bases left between them. CDR3 size: 16 residues. Germline CDR1 and CDR2: DFQATT and SNEGSKA (reference sequence).

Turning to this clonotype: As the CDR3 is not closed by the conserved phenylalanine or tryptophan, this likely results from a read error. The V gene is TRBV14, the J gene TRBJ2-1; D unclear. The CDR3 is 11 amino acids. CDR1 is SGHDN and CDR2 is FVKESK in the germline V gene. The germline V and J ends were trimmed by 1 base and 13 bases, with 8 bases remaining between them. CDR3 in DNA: TGTGCCAGCAGCCAAGGAGGTCGCCAGTTCTTA. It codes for CASSQGGRQFL.

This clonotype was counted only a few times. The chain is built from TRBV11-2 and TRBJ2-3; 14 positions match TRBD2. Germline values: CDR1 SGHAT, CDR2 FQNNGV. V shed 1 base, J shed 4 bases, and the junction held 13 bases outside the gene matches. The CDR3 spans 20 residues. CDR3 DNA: TGTGCCAGCAGCTTAGGACAGGGGACTAGCGGGAGAAGAAGGGCAGATACGCAGTATTTT. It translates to CASSLGQGTSGRRRADTQYF. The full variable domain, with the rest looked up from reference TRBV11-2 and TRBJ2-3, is EAGVAQSPRYKIIEKRQSVAFWCNPISGHATLYWYQQILGQGPKLLIQFQNNGVVDDSQLPKDRFSAERLKGVDSTLKIQPAKLEDSAVYLCASSLGQGTSGRRRADTQYFGPGTRLTVL.

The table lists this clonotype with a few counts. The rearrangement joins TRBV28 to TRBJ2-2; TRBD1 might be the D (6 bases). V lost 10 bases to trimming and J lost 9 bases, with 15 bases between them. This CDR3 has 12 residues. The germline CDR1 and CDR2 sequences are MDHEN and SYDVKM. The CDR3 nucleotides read TGTGCCACCTCTCAGGGGTATTGGGAGCTGTTTTTT. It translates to CATSQGYWELFF.

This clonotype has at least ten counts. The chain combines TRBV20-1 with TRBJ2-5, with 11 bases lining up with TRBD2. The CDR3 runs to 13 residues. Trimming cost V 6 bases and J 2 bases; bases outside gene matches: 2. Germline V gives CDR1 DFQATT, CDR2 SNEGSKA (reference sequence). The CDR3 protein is CSARTSGQETQYF. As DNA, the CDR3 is TGCAGTGCGCGGACTAGCGGGCAAGAGACCCAGTACTTC.

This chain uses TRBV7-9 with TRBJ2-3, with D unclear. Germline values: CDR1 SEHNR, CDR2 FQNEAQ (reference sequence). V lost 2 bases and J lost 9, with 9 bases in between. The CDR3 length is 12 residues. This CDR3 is CASSLSELTQYF. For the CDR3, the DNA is TGTGCCAGCAGCTTATCCGAGTTGACGCAGTATTTT.

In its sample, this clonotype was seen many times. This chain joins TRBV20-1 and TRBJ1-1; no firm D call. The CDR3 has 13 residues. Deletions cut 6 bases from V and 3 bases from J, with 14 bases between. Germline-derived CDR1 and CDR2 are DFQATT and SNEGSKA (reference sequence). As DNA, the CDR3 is TGCAGTGCCTCAGGTGACTTGGACACTGAAGCTTTCTTT. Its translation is CSASGDLDTEAFF.

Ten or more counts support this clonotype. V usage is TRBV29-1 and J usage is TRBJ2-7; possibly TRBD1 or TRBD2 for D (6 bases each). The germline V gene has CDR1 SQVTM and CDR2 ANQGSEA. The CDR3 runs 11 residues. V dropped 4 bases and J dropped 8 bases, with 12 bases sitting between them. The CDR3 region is CSVVGGDKQYF. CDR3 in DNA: TGCAGCGTTGTCGGAGGGGACAAGCAGTACTTC.

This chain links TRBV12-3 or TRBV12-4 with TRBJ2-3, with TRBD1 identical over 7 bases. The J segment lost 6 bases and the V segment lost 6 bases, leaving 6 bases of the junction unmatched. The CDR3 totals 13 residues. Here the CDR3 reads CASSPLQGDTQYF. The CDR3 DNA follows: TGTGCCAGCAGCCCGCTACAGGGGGATACGCAGTATTTT.

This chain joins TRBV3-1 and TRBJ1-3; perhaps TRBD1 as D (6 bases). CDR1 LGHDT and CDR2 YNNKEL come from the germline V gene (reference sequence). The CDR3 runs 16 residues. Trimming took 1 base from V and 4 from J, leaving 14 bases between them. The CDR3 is CASSQVPQGSGNTIYF. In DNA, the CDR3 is TGTGCCAGCAGCCAAGTCCCACAGGGCTCCGGAAACACCATATATTTT.

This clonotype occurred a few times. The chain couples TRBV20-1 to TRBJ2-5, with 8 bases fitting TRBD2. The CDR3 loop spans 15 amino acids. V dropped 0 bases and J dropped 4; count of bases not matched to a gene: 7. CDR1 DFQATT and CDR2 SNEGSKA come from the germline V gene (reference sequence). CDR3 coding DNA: TGCAGTGCTAGAGATCGGGGGGGGGGCGCAGAGACCCAGTACTTC. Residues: CSARDRGGGAETQYF.

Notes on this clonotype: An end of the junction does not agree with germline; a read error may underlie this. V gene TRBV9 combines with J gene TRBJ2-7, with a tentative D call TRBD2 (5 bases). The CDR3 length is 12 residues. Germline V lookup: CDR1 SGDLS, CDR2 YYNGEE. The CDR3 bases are TGTGCCAGCAACGTAGTCGGAGGCGAGCAGTACTTC. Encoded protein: CASNVVGGEQYF.

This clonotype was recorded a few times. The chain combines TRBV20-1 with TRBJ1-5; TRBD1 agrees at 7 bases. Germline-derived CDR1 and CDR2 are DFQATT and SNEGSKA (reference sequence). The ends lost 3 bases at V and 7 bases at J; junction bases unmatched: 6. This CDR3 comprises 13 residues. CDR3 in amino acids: CSASTGEGQPQHF. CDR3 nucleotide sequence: TGCAGTGCTAGCACAGGGGAGGGACAGCCCCAGCATTTT.

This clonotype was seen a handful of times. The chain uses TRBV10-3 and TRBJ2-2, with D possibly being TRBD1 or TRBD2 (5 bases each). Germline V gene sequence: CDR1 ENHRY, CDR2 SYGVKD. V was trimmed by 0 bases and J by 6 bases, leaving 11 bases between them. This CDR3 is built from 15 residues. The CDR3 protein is CAISESPGTAGELFF. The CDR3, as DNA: TGTGCCATCAGTGAGTCGCCGGGGACCGCCGGGGAGCTGTTTTTT.

CDR3 in amino acids: CASSSSGTGGDGYTF. DNA for the CDR3: TGTGCCAGCAGTTCCTCCGGGACAGGGGGCGATGGCTACACCTTC. The chain joins TRBV7-2 to TRBJ1-2, with TRBD1 matching 12 bases. Germline lookup yields CDR1 SGHTA and CDR2 FQGNSA. The CDR3 sequence is 15 residues long. The trim removed 6 bases at V and 6 bases at J, leaving 8 bases unmatched.

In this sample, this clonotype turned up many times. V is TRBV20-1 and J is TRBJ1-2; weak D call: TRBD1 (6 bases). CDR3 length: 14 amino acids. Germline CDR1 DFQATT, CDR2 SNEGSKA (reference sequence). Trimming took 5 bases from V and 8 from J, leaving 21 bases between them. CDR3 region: CSASILRQAGGYTF. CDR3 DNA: TGCAGTGCTTCAATCCTACGACAGGCCGGAGGCTACACCTTC.

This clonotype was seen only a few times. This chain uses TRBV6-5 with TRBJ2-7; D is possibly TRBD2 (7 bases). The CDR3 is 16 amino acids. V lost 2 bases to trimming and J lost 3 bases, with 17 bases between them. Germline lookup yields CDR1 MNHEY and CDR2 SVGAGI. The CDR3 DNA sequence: TGTGCCAGCAGTTACGGGGGCCCCGGGGGGCGCTACGAGCAGTACTTC. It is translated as CASSYGGPGGRYEQYF.